The rows below give T cell receptor beta chains drawn from one sample of a study of beta chain features in type 1 diabetes. The table came from immunoSEQ multiplex PCR; TCRdb's copy has only in-frame clones and leaves some out. This table holds more than 300,000 clones, 9.6% found once. Sequenced sample: central memory CD4+ T cells from blood. The receptors here all came from a man under 40 with type 1 diabetes. CDR3s include the opening cysteine and the closing phenylalanine or tryptophan. D genes are given only for firm matches. Not every row has a clone size; where given, it reads once, few, many or a size class.

clone_size: -
j_call: TRBJ1-1
d_call: -
v_call: TRBV9
cdr3_aa: CASSVFETQWPEAFF
cdr3_nt: TGTGCCAGCAGCGTATTTGAGACCCAATGGCCTGAAGCTTTCTTT

clone_size: few
j_call: TRBJ2-2
d_call: TRBD1
v_call: TRBV7-7
cdr3_aa: CASSTRPGTGGGELFF
cdr3_nt: TGTGCTAGCAGCACCAGACCCGGGACAGGGGGCGGGGAGCTGTTTTTT

clone_size: few
j_call: TRBJ1-1
d_call: -
v_call: TRBV19
cdr3_aa: CASSNGREYTEAFF
cdr3_nt: TGTGCCAGTAGTAACGGCAGGGAGTACACTGAAGCTTTCTTT

clone_size: -
j_call: TRBJ2-5
d_call: -
v_call: TRBV19
cdr3_aa: CASRGQETQYF
cdr3_nt: TGTGCCAGCCGGGGCCAAGAGACCCAGTACTTC

clone_size: few
j_call: TRBJ2-1
d_call: TRBD2
v_call: TRBV7-9
cdr3_aa: CASSPGTSGGGYNEQFF
cdr3_nt: TGTGCCAGCAGCCCCGGGACTAGCGGGGGGGGTTACAATGAGCAGTTCTTC

clone_size: few
j_call: TRBJ2-1
d_call: -
v_call: TRBV28
cdr3_aa: CASSSGGFNEQFF
cdr3_nt: TGTGCCAGCAGCTCCGGCGGGTTCAACGAGCAGTTCTTC

clone_size: few
j_call: TRBJ1-1
d_call: -
v_call: TRBV28
cdr3_aa: CASSSSKMGF
cdr3_nt: TGTGCCAGCAGTTCGTCAAAGATGGGATTT

clone_size: many
j_call: TRBJ2-1
d_call: -
v_call: TRBV4-3
cdr3_aa: CASSQDPASYNEQFF
cdr3_nt: TGCGCCAGCAGCCAAGATCCAGCGTCCTACAATGAGCAGTTCTTC

clone_size: -
j_call: TRBJ2-5
d_call: TRBD2
v_call: TRBV11-1
cdr3_aa: CASSRPGGETQYF
cdr3_nt: TGTGCCAGCAGCAGACCCGGGGGGGAGACCCAGTACTTC

clone_size: many
j_call: TRBJ2-5
d_call: -
v_call: TRBV10-3
cdr3_aa: CAIRPGGGGAETQYF
cdr3_nt: TGTGCCATCAGACCCGGTGGAGGCGGGGCAGAGACCCAGTACTTC

clone_size: few
j_call: TRBJ1-1
d_call: TRBD1
v_call: TRBV5-4
cdr3_aa: CASSVDRDRTETEAFF
cdr3_nt: TGTGCCAGCAGCGTTGACAGGGACCGAACGGAAACTGAAGCTTTCTTT

clone_size: -
j_call: TRBJ1-5
d_call: TRBD1
v_call: TRBV4-1
cdr3_aa: CASSQVTGGNQPQHF
cdr3_nt: TGCGCCAGCAGCCAAGTGACAGGGGGCAATCAGCCCCAGCATTTT

clone_size: few
j_call: TRBJ1-5
d_call: -
v_call: TRBV5-6
cdr3_aa: CASSLGGEGPYQPQHF
cdr3_nt: TGTGCCAGCAGCTTGGGAGGGGAAGGACCTTATCAGCCCCAGCATTTT

clone_size: few
j_call: TRBJ2-7
d_call: TRBD2
v_call: TRBV6-1
cdr3_aa: CASSGLAGGEQYF
cdr3_nt: TGTGCCAGCTCGGGACTAGCGGGAGGTGAGCAGTACTTC

clone_size: -
j_call: TRBJ1-1
d_call: -
v_call: TRBV7-2
cdr3_aa: CASSLYKNTEAFF
cdr3_nt: TGTGCCAGCAGCTTGTACAAGAACACTGAAGCTTTCTTT

clone_size: few
j_call: TRBJ2-5
d_call: TRBD2
v_call: TRBV6-5
cdr3_aa: CASSYSASGEQETQYF
cdr3_nt: TGTGCCAGCAGTTACTCGGCTAGCGGAGAACAAGAGACCCAGTACTTC

clone_size: -
j_call: TRBJ2-7
d_call: TRBD2
v_call: TRBV7-8
cdr3_aa: CASSFRTSGSYEQYF
cdr3_nt: TGTGCCAGCAGCTTCCGGACTAGCGGCTCCTACGAGCAGTACTTC

clone_size: few
j_call: TRBJ2-2
d_call: -
v_call: TRBV14
cdr3_aa: CASSLKLGALNTGELFF
cdr3_nt: TGTGCCAGCAGCCTTAAGTTGGGGGCCCTCAACACCGGGGAGCTGTTTTTT

clone_size: few
j_call: TRBJ1-1
d_call: -
v_call: TRBV19
cdr3_aa: CASTSGREGSEAFF
cdr3_nt: -

clone_size: -
j_call: TRBJ2-7
d_call: -
v_call: TRBV6-1
cdr3_aa: CASNRGGGVGYEQYF
cdr3_nt: TGTGCCAGCAACAGGGGAGGGGGAGTTGGCTACGAGCAGTACTTC

clone_size: -
j_call: TRBJ2-5
d_call: TRBD2
v_call: TRBV14
cdr3_aa: CASSPRTSGQETQYF
cdr3_nt: TGTGCCAGCAGCCCACGGACTAGCGGACAAGAGACCCAGTACTTC

clone_size: -
j_call: TRBJ2-7
d_call: -
v_call: TRBV11-2
cdr3_aa: CASSWTGEQYF
cdr3_nt: TGTGCCAGCAGCTGGACCGGGGAGCAGTACTTC

clone_size: many
j_call: TRBJ2-1
d_call: TRBD2
v_call: TRBV11-2
cdr3_aa: CASSSTSSGRTNEQFF
cdr3_nt: TGTGCCAGCAGCTCGACCTCTAGCGGGAGGACAAATGAGCAGTTCTTC

clone_size: few
j_call: TRBJ1-2
d_call: TRBD1
v_call: TRBV27
cdr3_aa: CASSLSGAGQGALGYGYTF
cdr3_nt: TGTGCCAGCAGTTTATCGGGGGCGGGGCAGGGGGCGCTTGGCTATGGCTACACCTTC

clone_size: -
j_call: TRBJ1-2
d_call: -
v_call: TRBV7-3
cdr3_aa: CASGQATYGYTF
cdr3_nt: TGTGCCAGCGGCCAGGCTACCTATGGCTACACCTTC

clone_size: -
j_call: TRBJ2-7
d_call: TRBD1
v_call: TRBV4-2
cdr3_aa: CASSPGTAGYEQYF
cdr3_nt: TGTGCCAGCAGCCCGGGGACAGCTGGCTACGAGCAGTACTTC

clone_size: -
j_call: TRBJ2-5
d_call: -
v_call: TRBV5-1
cdr3_aa: CASSLVAGFGETQYF
cdr3_nt: TGCGCCAGCAGCTTGGTTGCGGGGTTTGGCGAGACCCAGTACTTC

clone_size: few
j_call: TRBJ2-5
d_call: -
v_call: TRBV28
cdr3_aa: CASSFQDRETQYF
cdr3_nt: TGTGCCAGCAGTTTTCAGGACAGAGAGACCCAGTACTTC

clone_size: -
j_call: TRBJ2-1
d_call: -
v_call: TRBV5-5
cdr3_aa: CASSPLGGNEQFF
cdr3_nt: TGTGCCAGCAGCCCACTGGGGGGTAATGAGCAGTTCTTC

clone_size: few
j_call: TRBJ2-5
d_call: -
v_call: TRBV5-1
cdr3_aa: CASSPPGSQETQYF
cdr3_nt: TGCGCCAGCAGCCCCCCCGGGAGCCAAGAGACCCAGTACTTC

clone_size: many
j_call: TRBJ1-4
d_call: -
v_call: TRBV9
cdr3_aa: CASSARGRSTNEKLFF
cdr3_nt: TGTGCCAGCAGCGCCCGCGGGAGGTCGACTAATGAAAAACTGTTTTTT

clone_size: -
j_call: TRBJ1-4
d_call: -
v_call: TRBV4-3
cdr3_aa: CASSPPGGYTNEKLFF
cdr3_nt: TGCGCCAGCAGCCCCCCTGGCGGATACACTAATGAAAAACTGTTTTTT

clone_size: few
j_call: TRBJ2-5
d_call: -
v_call: TRBV9
cdr3_aa: CASSVDGGARQETQYF
cdr3_nt: TGTGCCAGCAGCGTAGATGGGGGGGCACGACAAGAGACCCAGTACTTC

clone_size: few
j_call: TRBJ1-1
d_call: -
v_call: TRBV2
cdr3_aa: CASRPRGAHNTEAFF
cdr3_nt: TGTGCCAGCAGGCCTAGGGGAGCCCATAACACTGAAGCTTTCTTT

clone_size: few
j_call: TRBJ2-5
d_call: -
v_call: TRBV7-6
cdr3_aa: CASSPDRPRQETQYF
cdr3_nt: TGTGCCAGCAGCCCTGACAGACCCCGCCAAGAGACCCAGTACTTC

clone_size: few
j_call: TRBJ2-3
d_call: TRBD2
v_call: TRBV7-9
cdr3_aa: CASSARILAGTTDTQYF
cdr3_nt: TGCGCCAGCAGCGCTAGGATACTAGCGGGGACCACAGATACGCAGTATTTT

clone_size: -
j_call: TRBJ1-1
d_call: -
v_call: TRBV7-9
cdr3_aa: CASSLENTEAFF
cdr3_nt: TGTGCCAGCAGCTTAGAGAACACTGAAGCTTTCTTT

clone_size: -
j_call: TRBJ1-2
d_call: -
v_call: TRBV2
cdr3_aa: CASSPIDSIDGYTF
cdr3_nt: TGTGCCAGCAGTCCTATCGACAGTATCGATGGCTACACCTTC

clone_size: -
j_call: TRBJ2-5
d_call: -
v_call: TRBV7-8
cdr3_aa: CASSLAGVTQYF
cdr3_nt: TGTGCCAGCAGCTTAGCCGGTGTCACCCAGTACTTC

clone_size: once
j_call: TRBJ2-7
d_call: TRBD2
v_call: TRBV5-4
cdr3_aa: CASSPGTSGYEQYF
cdr3_nt: TGTGCCAGCAGCCCCGGGACTAGCGGCTACGAGCAGTACTTC

clone_size: -
j_call: TRBJ2-5
d_call: -
v_call: TRBV6-1
cdr3_aa: CASSEGTAQETQYF
cdr3_nt: TGTGCCAGCAGTGAAGGCACAGCTCAAGAGACCCAGTACTTC

clone_size: few
j_call: TRBJ1-4
d_call: TRBD1
v_call: TRBV6-6
cdr3_aa: CASSKTGGNEKLFF
cdr3_nt: TGTGCCAGCAGTAAGACAGGGGGTAACGAAAAACTGTTTTTT

clone_size: -
j_call: TRBJ2-3
d_call: -
v_call: TRBV6-6
cdr3_aa: CASRRQPYTDTQYF
cdr3_nt: TGTGCCAGCAGAAGACAGCCGTACACAGATACGCAGTATTTT

clone_size: many
j_call: TRBJ2-1
d_call: TRBD1
v_call: TRBV10-3
cdr3_aa: CAISHGTGSLGQFF
cdr3_nt: TGTGCCATCAGTCACGGGACAGGGTCTCTTGGGCAGTTCTTC

clone_size: -
j_call: TRBJ2-2
d_call: TRBD1
v_call: TRBV6-1
cdr3_aa: CASRGRQGTGELFF
cdr3_nt: TGTGCCAGCAGGGGAAGACAGGGTACCGGGGAGCTGTTTTTT

clone_size: -
j_call: TRBJ2-2
d_call: TRBD1
v_call: TRBV10-3
cdr3_aa: CAIRGTGGLGELFF
cdr3_nt: TGTGCCATCAGAGGGACAGGGGGTTTAGGGGAGCTGTTTTTT

clone_size: -
j_call: TRBJ2-3
d_call: TRBD2
v_call: TRBV18
cdr3_aa: CASSPPAAGVSDTQYF
cdr3_nt: TGTGCCAGCTCACCCCCGGCAGCGGGAGTTTCAGATACGCAGTATTTT

clone_size: few
j_call: TRBJ2-5
d_call: TRBD2
v_call: TRBV7-9
cdr3_aa: CASSSGTSGQETQYF
cdr3_nt: TGTGCCAGCAGCTCCGGGACTAGCGGCCAAGAGACCCAGTACTTC

clone_size: -
j_call: TRBJ1-3
d_call: -
v_call: TRBV12-5
cdr3_aa: CASGLGPRKADLGNTIYF
cdr3_nt: TGTGCTAGTGGTTTGGGACCCCGGAAGGCGGATTTAGGAAACACCATATATTTT

clone_size: few
j_call: TRBJ2-5
d_call: -
v_call: TRBV28
cdr3_aa: CASTTDSQETQYF
cdr3_nt: TGTGCCAGCACCACCGATAGCCAAGAGACCCAGTACTTC

clone_size: -
j_call: TRBJ2-1
d_call: -
v_call: TRBV28
cdr3_aa: CASSRRDEQFF
cdr3_nt: TGTGCCAGCAGTCGTCGGGATGAGCAGTTCTTC

clone_size: -
j_call: TRBJ2-1
d_call: -
v_call: TRBV4-1
cdr3_aa: CASSQVLSSAGYNEQFF
cdr3_nt: TGCGCCAGCAGCCAAGTGCTATCGTCAGCGGGTTACAATGAGCAGTTCTTC

clone_size: few
j_call: TRBJ2-4
d_call: TRBD2
v_call: TRBV7-9
cdr3_aa: CASSLGSLAGSSDIQYF
cdr3_nt: TGTGCCAGCAGCTTAGGCTCACTAGCGGGGAGTTCGGACATTCAGTACTTC

clone_size: -
j_call: TRBJ2-1
d_call: TRBD2
v_call: TRBV5-6
cdr3_aa: CASSWTGLAGANEQFF
cdr3_nt: TGTGCCAGCAGTTGGACCGGACTAGCGGGAGCCAATGAGCAGTTCTTC